The clone carrying this TCR beta chain was detected only once. The repertoire was sequenced with immunoSEQ multiplex PCR; TCRdb's copy has only in-frame clones and lacks some. Counted here are 52,000 or so clones, around 89% occurring once; the ten biggest clones make up 0.55% to 0.6%. The data stem from a study of T cell changes during pregnancy in multiple sclerosis. Sequenced here: CD4+ T cells from peripheral blood mononuclear cells, sampled in the first trimester of pregnancy. The TCR was taken from a female donor with multiple sclerosis, enrolled in a pregnancy study.

In DNA form, the CDR3 reads TGCAGCGTTCAGGGGCAGGTCTACGAGCAGTACTTC. Translated, it gives CSVQGQVYEQYF. The chain is built from TRBV29-1 and TRBJ2-7; D may be TRBD1 (6 bases). Trimming left V 5 bases short and J 3 bases short, with 11 bases between. Germline loops: CDR1 SQVTM, CDR2 ANQGSEA. The CDR3 loop spans 12 amino acids.